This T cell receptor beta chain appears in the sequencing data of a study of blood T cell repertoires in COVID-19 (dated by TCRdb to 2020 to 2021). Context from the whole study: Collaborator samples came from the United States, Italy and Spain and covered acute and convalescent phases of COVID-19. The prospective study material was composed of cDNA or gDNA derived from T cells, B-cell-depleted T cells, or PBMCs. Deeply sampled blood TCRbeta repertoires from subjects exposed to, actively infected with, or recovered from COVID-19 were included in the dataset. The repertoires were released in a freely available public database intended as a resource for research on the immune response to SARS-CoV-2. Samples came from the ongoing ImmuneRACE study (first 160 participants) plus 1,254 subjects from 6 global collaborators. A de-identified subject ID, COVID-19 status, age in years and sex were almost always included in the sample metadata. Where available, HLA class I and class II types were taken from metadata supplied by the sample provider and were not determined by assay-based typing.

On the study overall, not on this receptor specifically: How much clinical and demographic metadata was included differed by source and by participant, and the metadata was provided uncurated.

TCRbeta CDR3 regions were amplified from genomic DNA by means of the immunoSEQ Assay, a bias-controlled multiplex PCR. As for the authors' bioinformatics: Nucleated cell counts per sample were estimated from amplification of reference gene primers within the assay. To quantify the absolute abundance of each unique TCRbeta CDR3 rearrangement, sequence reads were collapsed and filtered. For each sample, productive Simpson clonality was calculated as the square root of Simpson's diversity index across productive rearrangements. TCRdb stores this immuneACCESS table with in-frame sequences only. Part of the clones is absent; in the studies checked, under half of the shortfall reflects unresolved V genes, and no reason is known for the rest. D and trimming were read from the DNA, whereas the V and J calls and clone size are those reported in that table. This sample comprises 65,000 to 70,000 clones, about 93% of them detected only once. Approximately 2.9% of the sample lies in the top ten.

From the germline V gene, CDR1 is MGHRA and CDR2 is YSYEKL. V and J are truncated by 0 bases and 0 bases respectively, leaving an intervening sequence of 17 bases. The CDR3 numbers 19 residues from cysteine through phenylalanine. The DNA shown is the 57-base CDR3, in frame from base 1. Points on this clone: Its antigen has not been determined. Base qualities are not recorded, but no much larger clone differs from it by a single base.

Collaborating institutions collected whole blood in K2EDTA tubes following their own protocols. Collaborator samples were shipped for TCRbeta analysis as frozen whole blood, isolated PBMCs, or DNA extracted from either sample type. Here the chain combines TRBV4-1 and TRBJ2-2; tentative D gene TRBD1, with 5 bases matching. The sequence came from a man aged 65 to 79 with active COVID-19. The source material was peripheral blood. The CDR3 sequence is CASSQDGAQYFANTGELFF. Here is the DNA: TGCGCCAGCAGCCAAGATGGGGCACAGTACTTCGCGAACACCGGGGAGCTGTTTTTT.